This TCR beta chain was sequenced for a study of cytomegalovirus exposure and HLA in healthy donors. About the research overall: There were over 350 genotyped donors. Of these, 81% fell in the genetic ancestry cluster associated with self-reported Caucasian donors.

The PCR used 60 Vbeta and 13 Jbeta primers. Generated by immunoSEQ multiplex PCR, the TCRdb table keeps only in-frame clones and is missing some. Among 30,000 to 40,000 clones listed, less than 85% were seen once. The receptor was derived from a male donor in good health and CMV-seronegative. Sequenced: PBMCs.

Here the CDR3 reads CASSEGGGVDYGYTF. The CDR3 DNA sequence: TGTGCCAGCAGTGAAGGTGGAGGGGTGGACTATGGCTACACCTTC. V and J are TRBV2 and TRBJ1-2; weak D call: TRBD1 (5 bases). V lost 1 base and J 3 bases, leaving 12 bases between the germline ends. The germline gives CDR1 SNHLY, CDR2 FYNNEI. The CDR3 has 15 amino acids.